This T cell receptor (beta chain) is from a study of T-cell reconstitution after alpha-beta-depleted transplantation in children. General observations from the study: Where some patients showed high TCRbeta diversity at day 60, it came from recipient T cells and thymic progenitors that had survived. Reports say that about two months after transplant, the alpha-beta T cells came out of several hundred graft clones that had expanded. Newly produced T cells mostly accounted for T-cell counts and diversity one year post-transplant.

Preparing the TCRbeta library involved the use of unique molecular identifiers. Using its own MiXCR run on the PCR reads, TCRdb lists one record per CDR3 protein. The profile covers 500,000 to 650,000 distinct CDR3 sequences, with approximately 13% appearing a single time and 2% to 2.5% taken by the ten largest. The CDR3 has 16 residues. Trimming removed 1 base at V and 4 bases at J, with 14 bases between. CDR1 is MDHEN, CDR2 SYDVKM, per germline. In the case of this clonotype: Its target is unknown.

The V gene is TRBV28, the J gene TRBJ1-5, with D possibly TRBD1 on 6 matching bases. Sample: PBMCs, mostly from graft donor cells, taken 360 days after TCRalphabeta/CD19-depleted stem cell transplant. This receptor was obtained from a male patient between 5 and 17 years old who had a stem cell transplant for acute myeloid leukemia, so the T cells may come from the graft donor. The CDR3, as DNA: TGTGCCAGCAGTTTATCGTCGGGAGGGGGTAATCAGCCCCAGCATTTT. It specifies CASSLSSGGGNQPQHF.